This T cell receptor (beta chain) was captured in a study of monozygotic twins with inflammatory bowel disease. Study-level points and caveats: Lower sharing of clonotypes with other individuals was seen in IBD patients than in healthy twins. This was most marked in patients showing signs of disease activity.

As regards this clonotype: The antigen remains unidentified.

TCRdb re-called the 5' RACE reads, yielding one record per CDR3 amino acid sequence without DNA. There are around 220,000 distinct CDR3 sequences in the sample, with 7.5% to 8% held by the top ten. The material sequenced was blood. The sequence came from a human donor with ulcerative colitis or Crohn's disease, or a healthy co-twin of an affected twin (not recorded which).

The CDR3 sequence: CASGVSDTQYF. The chain is built from TRBV6-1 and TRBJ2-3. Germline values: CDR1 MNHNS, CDR2 SASEGT. The CDR3 consists of 11 residues.